A single TCR beta chain is shown here with its context. MiXCR, run by TCRdb on the 5' RACE reads, gives a single entry per CDR3 protein. This sample carries 15,000 to 20,000 distinct CDR3 sequences, over 15% of them seen once, and the ten largest clones take 24%. This sample was included in a study of HIV-infected patients and healthy controls. In germline, CDR1 is LNHNV, CDR2 YYDKDF (reference sequence). The V end lost 9 bases, the J end lost 4 bases, and 5 bases lay between the germline ends. This CDR3 is built from 10 residues. The clonotype was recovered from a human donor in good health. The chain combines TRBV15 with TRBJ2-3; D not resolved. The sample comprised CD8+ T cells from blood. The CDR3 region has the DNA TGTGCCACGGGTGCAGATACGCAGTATTTT. Protein: CATGADTQYF.